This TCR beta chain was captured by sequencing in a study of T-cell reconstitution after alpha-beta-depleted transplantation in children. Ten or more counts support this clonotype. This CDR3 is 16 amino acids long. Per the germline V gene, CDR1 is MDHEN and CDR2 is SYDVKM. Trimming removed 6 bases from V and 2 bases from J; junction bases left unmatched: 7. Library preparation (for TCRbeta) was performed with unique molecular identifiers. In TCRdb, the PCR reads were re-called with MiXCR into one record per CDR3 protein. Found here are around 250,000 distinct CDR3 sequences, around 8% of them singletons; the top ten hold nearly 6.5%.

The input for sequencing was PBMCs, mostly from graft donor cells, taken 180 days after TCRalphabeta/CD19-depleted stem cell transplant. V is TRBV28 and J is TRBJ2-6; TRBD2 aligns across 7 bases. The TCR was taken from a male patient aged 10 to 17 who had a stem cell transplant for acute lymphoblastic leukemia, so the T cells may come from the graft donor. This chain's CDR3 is CASSMGGVAGANVLTF. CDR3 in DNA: TGTGCCAGCAGCATGGGGGGGGTGGCTGGGGCCAACGTCCTGACTTTC.